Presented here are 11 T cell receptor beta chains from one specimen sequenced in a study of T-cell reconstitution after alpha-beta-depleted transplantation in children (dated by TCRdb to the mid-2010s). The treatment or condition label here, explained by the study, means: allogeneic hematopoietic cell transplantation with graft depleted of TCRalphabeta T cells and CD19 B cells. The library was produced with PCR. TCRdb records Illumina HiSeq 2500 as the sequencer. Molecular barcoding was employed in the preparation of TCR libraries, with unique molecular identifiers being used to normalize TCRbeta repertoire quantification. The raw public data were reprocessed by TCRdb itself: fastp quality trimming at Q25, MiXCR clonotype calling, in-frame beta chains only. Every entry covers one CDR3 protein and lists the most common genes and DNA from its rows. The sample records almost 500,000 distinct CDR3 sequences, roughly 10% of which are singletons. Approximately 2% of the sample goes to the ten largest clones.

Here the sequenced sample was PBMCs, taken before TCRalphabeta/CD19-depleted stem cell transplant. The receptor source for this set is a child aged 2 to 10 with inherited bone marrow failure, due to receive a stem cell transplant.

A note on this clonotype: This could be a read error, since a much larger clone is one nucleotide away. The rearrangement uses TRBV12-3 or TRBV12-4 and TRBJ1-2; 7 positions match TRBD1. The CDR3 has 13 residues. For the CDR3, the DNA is TGTGCCAGCAGACGCACAGGGGACTATGGCCACACCTTC. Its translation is CASRRTGDYGHTF.

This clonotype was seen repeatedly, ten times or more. The CDR3 sequence: CAWSPTGNTGELFF. The CDR3 bases are TGTGCCTGGAGTCCCACAGGGAACACCGGGGAGCTGTTTTTT. This chain joins TRBV30 and TRBJ2-2; weak D call: TRBD1 (5 bases). This CDR3 is 14 amino acids long. Trimming shortened V by 2 bases and J by 1 base, and 8 bases separated the two germline ends. The V gene's germline CDR1 is GTSNPN and CDR2 SVGIG (reference sequence).

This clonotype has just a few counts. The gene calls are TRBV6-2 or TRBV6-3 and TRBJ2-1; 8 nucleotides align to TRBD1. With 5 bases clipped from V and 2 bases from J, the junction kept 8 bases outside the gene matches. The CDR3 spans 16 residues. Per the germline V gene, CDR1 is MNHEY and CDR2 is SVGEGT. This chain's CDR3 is CASSTDREETYNEQFF. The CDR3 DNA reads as TGTGCCAGCAGTACGGACAGGGAGGAAACCTACAATGAGCAGTTCTTC.

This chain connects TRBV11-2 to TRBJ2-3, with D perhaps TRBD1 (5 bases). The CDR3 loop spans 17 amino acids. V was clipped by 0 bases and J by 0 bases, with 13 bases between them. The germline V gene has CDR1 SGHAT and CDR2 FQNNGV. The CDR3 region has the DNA TGTGCCAGCAGCTTAGATCTATTAAAGGGGAGCACAGATACGCAGTATTTT. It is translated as CASSLDLLKGSTDTQYF.

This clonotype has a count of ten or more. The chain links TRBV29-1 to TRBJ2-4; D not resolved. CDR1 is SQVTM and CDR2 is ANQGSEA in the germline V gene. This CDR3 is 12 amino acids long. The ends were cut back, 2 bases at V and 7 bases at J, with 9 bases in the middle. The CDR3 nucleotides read TGCAGCGTTGAACACCCAGTGAACATTCAGTACTTC. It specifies CSVEHPVNIQYF.

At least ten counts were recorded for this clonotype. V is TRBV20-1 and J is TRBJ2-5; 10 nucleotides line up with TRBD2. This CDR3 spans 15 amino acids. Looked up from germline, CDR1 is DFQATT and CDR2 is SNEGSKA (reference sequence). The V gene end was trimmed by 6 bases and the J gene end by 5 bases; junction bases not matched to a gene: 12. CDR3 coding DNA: TGCAGTGCACCTTCTAGCGGGAGTTGGGGGGAGACCCAGTACTTC. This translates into CSAPSSGSWGETQYF.

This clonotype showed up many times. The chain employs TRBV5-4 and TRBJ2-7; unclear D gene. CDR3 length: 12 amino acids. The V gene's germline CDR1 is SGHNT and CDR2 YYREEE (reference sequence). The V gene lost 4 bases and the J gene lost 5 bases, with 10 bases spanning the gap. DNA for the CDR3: TGTGCCAGCAGCGGGTTGACACACGAGCAGTACTTC. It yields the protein CASSGLTHEQYF. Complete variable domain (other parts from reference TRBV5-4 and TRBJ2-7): ETGVTQSPTHLIKTRGQQVTLRCSSQSGHNTVSWYQQALGQGPQFIFQYYREEENGRGNFPPRFSGLQFPNYSSELNVNALELDDSALYLCASSGLTHEQYFGPGTRLTVT.

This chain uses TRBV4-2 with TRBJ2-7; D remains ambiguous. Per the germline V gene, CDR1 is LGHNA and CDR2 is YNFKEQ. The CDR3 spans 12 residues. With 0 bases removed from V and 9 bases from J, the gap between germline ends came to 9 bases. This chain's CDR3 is CASSQERRWQYF. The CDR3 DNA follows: TGTGCCAGCAGCCAAGAGCGAAGGTGGCAGTACTTC.

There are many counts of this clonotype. The CDR3 nucleotides read TGCAGTGCTAGAGATGCCGGGACAGGGGAACCCGAGCAGTACTTC. It encodes CSARDAGTGEPEQYF. The chain carries TRBV20-1 and TRBJ2-7; TRBD1 aligns across 10 bases. V lost 0 bases, J lost 6 bases, and 8 bases stayed unmatched. The germline V gene has CDR1 DFQATT and CDR2 SNEGSKA (reference sequence). This CDR3 region has 15 residues.

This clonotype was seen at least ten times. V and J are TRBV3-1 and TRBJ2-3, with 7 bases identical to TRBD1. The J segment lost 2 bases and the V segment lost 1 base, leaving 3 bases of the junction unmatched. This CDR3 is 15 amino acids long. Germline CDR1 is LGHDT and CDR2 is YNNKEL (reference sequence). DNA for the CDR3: TGTGCCAGCAGCCAAGGGACAGGAACCACAGATACGCAGTATTTT. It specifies CASSQGTGTTDTQYF.

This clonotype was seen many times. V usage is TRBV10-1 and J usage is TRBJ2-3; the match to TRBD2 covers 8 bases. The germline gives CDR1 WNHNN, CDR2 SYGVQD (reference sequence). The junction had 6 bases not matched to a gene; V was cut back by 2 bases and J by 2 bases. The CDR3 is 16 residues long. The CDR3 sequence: CASSENPGGATDTQYF. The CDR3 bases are TGCGCCAGCAGTGAGAATCCGGGGGGGGCCACAGATACGCAGTATTTT.